This entry lists 17 T cell receptor beta chains sequenced from one sample in a study of cytomegalovirus exposure and HLA in healthy donors. The PCR contained 60 Vbeta and 13 Jbeta primers. Profiling relied on immunoSEQ multiplex PCR, and the TCRdb table lists in-frame clones only, not all of them. The data contain 190,000 or so clones, 75% to 85% of them singletons. The sample comprised PBMCs. Source of these receptors: a boy younger than 18 in good health and CMV-seronegative.

This chain joins TRBV4-1 and TRBJ1-5; tentatively, D is TRBD1 (6 bases). Germline lookup yields CDR1 MGHRA and CDR2 YSYEKL. V was pared by 0 bases and J by 7 bases, with 10 bases between. The CDR3 runs to 14 residues. In DNA, the CDR3 is TGCGCCAGCAGCCAAGAAGGGGGATGGCAGCCCCAGCATTTT. Translation: CASSQEGGWQPQHF.

The gene calls are TRBV7-2 and TRBJ2-2; a possible D gene is TRBD1 (6 bases). The V end lost 3 bases, the J end lost 6 bases, and 17 bases lay between the germline ends. The germline gives CDR1 SGHTA, CDR2 FQGNSA. This CDR3 comprises 16 residues. CDR3 sequence (DNA): TGTGCCAGCAGCTTCCGGGACACCCGTGGGCCCGGGGAGCTGTTTTTT. This encodes CASSFRDTRGPGELFF.

The chain links TRBV6-6 to TRBJ2-5; D gene uncertain. The better agreement between TRBJ2-7 and the DNA end casts doubt on the J call. The CDR3 totals 13 residues. In germline, CDR1 is MNHNY, CDR2 SVGAGI (reference sequence). CDR3 DNA: TGTGCCAGCAGTTACGAATGGGACTACGAGCAGTACTTC. It translates to CASSYEWDYEQYF.

This clone was recorded a few times. The V call is TRBV30, the J call TRBJ1-3; the D gene is possibly TRBD1 (6 bases). Trimming took off 0 bases at V and 2 bases at J, with 11 bases between the two ends. From germline, CDR1 is GTSNPN and CDR2 SVGIG (reference sequence). The CDR3 runs to 15 residues. This CDR3 reads CAWSVGGAAGNTIYF. CDR3 sequence (DNA): TGTGCCTGGAGTGTTGGGGGGGCGGCTGGAAACACCATATATTTT.

The V gene is TRBV10-3, the J gene TRBJ2-6, with 9 bases aligning to TRBD1. CDR1 is ENHRY and CDR2 is SYGVKD in the germline V gene. The length of the CDR3 is 17 residues. With V trimmed by 11 bases and J by 0 bases, 11 bases remained unmatched. The CDR3 sequence is CASTGGVGFSGANVLTF. The CDR3 region has the DNA TGTGCCTCTACAGGGGGCGTGGGGTTCTCTGGGGCCAACGTCCTGACTTTC.

The genes are TRBV7-9 and TRBJ2-1; 12 bases agree with TRBD1. The V gene end was trimmed by 7 bases and the J gene end by 6 bases; junction bases not matched to a gene: 7. Germline CDR1 is SEHNR and CDR2 is FQNEAQ (reference sequence). The CDR3 sequence is 15 residues long. DNA for the CDR3: TGTGCCAGCATCGGGACAGGGGGCTTTCCCAATGAGCAGTTCTTC. This gives the protein CASIGTGGFPNEQFF.

This clone came up a few times. V usage is TRBV6-1 and J usage is TRBJ2-7; 7 bases agree with TRBD1. The germline V gene encodes CDR1 MNHNS and CDR2 SASEGT. This CDR3 contains 14 residues. J gave up 0 bases and V 1 base, and 0 bases lay outside the gene matches. The CDR3 bases are TGTGCCAGCAGTGAAGGGGACAGCTCCTACGAGCAGTACTTC. Translating it yields CASSEGDSSYEQYF.

This clone was recorded only once. The chain joins TRBV5-4 to TRBJ2-1; TRBD1 aligns across 10 bases. Germline CDR1 reads SGHNT; CDR2 reads YYREEE (reference sequence). CDR3 size: 17 residues. V lost 3 bases, J lost 2 bases, and 8 bases stayed unmatched. The CDR3 sequence: CASSSTYGTGAYNEQFF. Written as DNA, the CDR3 is TGTGCCAGCAGCTCGACTTACGGGACAGGGGCCTACAATGAGCAGTTCTTC.

The chain joins TRBV6-4 to TRBJ1-1; D gene ambiguous. The germline V gene encodes CDR1 MRHNA and CDR2 SNTAGT. The CDR3 length is 14 residues. Trimming stripped 2 bases from V and 1 base from J, with 8 bases between. For the CDR3, the DNA is TGTGCCAGCAGTGACGGGGAGGAGAACACTGAAGCTTTCTTT. It specifies CASSDGEENTEAFF.

Of note for this clone: One end of the junction is discordant with germline, which a read error may explain. The rearrangement uses TRBV16 and TRBJ2-1; 7 bases are shared with TRBD1. The CDR3 has 18 amino acids. The germline V gene encodes CDR1 KGHSY and CDR2 FQNENV. The DNA for the CDR3 is TGTGCCAGCAGCCAATCTTTAAACAGGGGACGAGTAGAAAATGGGCAGTTCTTC. Encoded protein: CASSQSLNRGRVENGQFF.

The rearrangement links TRBV9 to TRBJ1-2; 8 bases align to TRBD1. The ends lost 0 bases at V and 3 bases at J; junction bases unmatched: 4. The CDR3 sequence is 15 residues long. Germline CDR1 is SGDLS and CDR2 is YYNGEE. CDR3 amino acids: CASSVDEGQDYGYTF. CDR3 nucleotide sequence: TGTGCCAGCAGCGTAGATGAGGGACAGGACTATGGCTACACCTTC.

This clone appeared once. The chain links TRBV6-1 to TRBJ1-2; perhaps TRBD1 as D (5 bases). V gave up 0 bases and J gave up 5 bases, with 13 bases separating them. The CDR3 runs 15 residues. The germline V gene has CDR1 MNHNS and CDR2 SASEGT. CDR3 DNA: TGTGCCAGCAGTGAAGCCAAGCCAGGGCTATATGGCTACACCTTC. Protein: CASSEAKPGLYGYTF.

In nucleotides, the CDR3 is TGTGCCAGTAGTATACCCGGGACAGCCACTGGCGAGCAGTACTTC. Translation gives CASSIPGTATGEQYF. This chain links TRBV19 with TRBJ2-7; TRBD1 matches 7 bases. With 2 bases clipped from V and 6 bases from J, the junction kept 10 bases outside the gene matches. CDR3 size: 15 residues. The germline gives CDR1 LNHDA, CDR2 SQIVND (reference sequence).

The rearrangement links TRBV6-4 to TRBJ2-2; 8 bases fit TRBD1. Germline CDR1 reads MRHNA; CDR2 reads SNTAGT. This CDR3 is built from 15 residues. The J segment lost 2 bases and the V segment lost 3 bases, leaving 2 bases of the junction unmatched. The CDR3 reads CASSEQGGNTGELFF. CDR3 in DNA: TGTGCCAGCAGTGAACAGGGGGGAAACACCGGGGAGCTGTTTTTT.

The chain carries TRBV10-1 and TRBJ2-3; TRBD1 agrees at 8 bases. This CDR3 has 15 amino acids. V was clipped by 2 bases and J by 3 bases; unmatched bases: 4. CDR1 WNHNN and CDR2 SYGVQD come from the germline V gene (reference sequence). CDR3 region: CASSEGRGRTDTQYF. CDR3 DNA: TGCGCCAGCAGTGAGGGCAGGGGGCGAACAGATACGCAGTATTTT.

V is TRBV11-2 and J is TRBJ1-2; D remains ambiguous. Germline values: CDR1 SGHAT, CDR2 FQNNGV. The V and J ends lost 0 bases and 7 bases respectively, with 15 bases between them. CDR3 length equals 15 residues. The CDR3 sequence: CASSLDYRSDGGYTF. The CDR3 nucleotides read TGTGCCAGCAGCTTAGATTACCGCAGCGACGGTGGCTACACCTTC. The complete variable domain, with remaining parts taken from reference TRBV11-2 and TRBJ1-2, reads EAGVAQSPRYKIIEKRQSVAFWCNPISGHATLYWYQQILGQGPKLLIQFQNNGVVDDSQLPKDRFSAERLKGVDSTLKIQPAKLEDSAVYLCASSLDYRSDGGYTFGSGTRLTVV.

The chain combines TRBV4-2 with TRBJ2-3, with 8 bases aligning to TRBD1. The V and J ends lost 4 bases and 2 bases, in that order; junction bases with no gene match: 11. CDR1 and CDR2 (germline): LGHNA, YNFKEQ. The CDR3 is made up of 17 amino acids. CDR3 DNA sequence: TGTGCCAGCAGCCCTAGGGACAGGCCGCAACTCACAGATACGCAGTATTTT. Translated, it gives CASSPRDRPQLTDTQYF.